These 20 T cell receptor beta chains were all obtained from the same sample, sequenced in a study of lymphopenia after photon versus proton radiotherapy. The protocol was immunoSEQ multiplex PCR, while the TCRdb copy is restricted to in-frame clones and leaves out a portion. The sample has 60,000 or so clones, around 88% seen once. The sample consisted of peripheral blood, taken from a patient treated with photon-based radiotherapy. The receptors here all came from a man aged 40-50 years with gastric cancer.

This chain links TRBV5-6 with TRBJ1-1, with D unclear. The germline V gene encodes CDR1 SGHDT and CDR2 YYEEEE. Deletions cut 4 bases from V and 5 bases from J, with 9 bases between. There are 12 residues in the CDR3. The chain's CDR3 is CASSQGHTEAFF. The CDR3 region has the DNA TGTGCCAGCAGCCAAGGGCATACTGAAGCTTTCTTT.

This clone was seen a handful of times. The rearrangement links TRBV7-2 to TRBJ2-6; no definite D call. V was cut by 5 bases and J by 0 bases, with 8 bases left in between. The CDR3 is 15 residues long. Germline values: CDR1 SGHTA, CDR2 FQGNSA. CDR3 amino acids: CASSPYFSGANVLTF. The CDR3 DNA reads TGTGCCAGCAGCCCGTACTTCTCTGGGGCCAACGTCCTGACTTTC.

CDR3 nucleotide sequence: TGTGCCAGCAGTTACTCGTTGTCAACCTACGAGCAGTACTTC. It is translated as CASSYSLSTYEQYF. The rearrangement joins TRBV6-6 to TRBJ2-7; no reliable D call. The CDR3 totals 14 residues. V lost 0 bases to trimming and J lost 2 bases, with 8 bases between them. Germline V gives CDR1 MNHNY, CDR2 SVGAGI (reference sequence).

This clone was observed once. V is TRBV5-4 and J is TRBJ2-7, with 11 bases matching TRBD2. Germline V gene data show CDR1 as SGHNT and CDR2 as YYREEE (reference sequence). V shed 4 bases, J shed 3 bases, and the junction held 3 bases outside the gene matches. The CDR3 consists of 14 residues. The DNA for the CDR3 is TGTGCCAGCAGCCGCGGGACTAGCGGCTACGAGCAGTACTTC. Protein product: CASSRGTSGYEQYF.

The genes are TRBV7-2 and TRBJ1-5, with 12 bases matching TRBD1. The CDR3 covers 16 residues. Trimming removed 5 bases from V and 4 bases from J; junction bases left unmatched: 6. In germline, CDR1 is SGHTA, CDR2 FQGNSA. CDR3 coding DNA: TGTGCCAGCAGCCGTGGGACAGGGGGCTCAAATCAGCCCCAGCATTTT. This gives the protein CASSRGTGGSNQPQHF.

J is TRBJ2-2 and V is TRBV30; D possibly corresponds to TRBD1 (6 bases). Germline CDR1 and CDR2: GTSNPN and SVGIG (reference sequence). V shed 8 bases and J shed 4 bases, with 20 bases lying between them. This CDR3 contains 15 residues. CDR3 coding DNA: TGTGCCGGACTCCAGGGGATTCCGGGCACCGGGGAGCTGTTTTTT. This sequence encodes CAGLQGIPGTGELFF.

The chain couples TRBV11-3 to TRBJ2-2; TRBD1 matches at 9 bases. The trim removed 5 bases at V and 4 bases at J, leaving 2 bases unmatched. This CDR3 spans 14 amino acids. Germline V gene lookup returns CDR1 SGHNT and CDR2 YENEEA. The CDR3 DNA follows: TGTGCCAGCAGCCAGGACAGGGGCACCGGGGAGCTGTTTTTT. It specifies CASSQDRGTGELFF.

Only a few counts were recorded for this clone. This chain uses TRBV2 with TRBJ1-1; tentative D call: TRBD1 (6 bases). In germline, CDR1 is SNHLY, CDR2 FYNNEI. The CDR3 is 14 amino acids. Trimming removed 6 bases at V and 5 bases at J, with 16 bases between. DNA for the CDR3: TGTGCCAGCAGGAGGGGGGGATCGGGGACTGAAGCTTTCTTT. Translation gives CASRRGGSGTEAFF.

The rearrangement joins TRBV5-4 to TRBJ2-7; 11 bases agree with TRBD2. In germline, CDR1 is SGHNT, CDR2 YYREEE (reference sequence). This CDR3 is built from 15 residues. Unmatched junction bases numbered 8, after V lost 0 bases and J lost 9 bases. CDR3 DNA: TGTGCCAGCAGCTTGGTGGCTAGCGGGGGGACACCGCAGTACTTC. Protein product: CASSLVASGGTPQYF.

The chain combines TRBV6-1 with TRBJ2-2, with D hard to call. Trimming left V 4 bases short and J 1 base short, with 7 bases between. Per germline, CDR1 MNHNS and CDR2 SASEGT. This CDR3 has 14 residues. CDR3 coding DNA: TGTGCCAGCAGTGTGCAACAGAACACCGGGGAGCTGTTTTTT. It encodes CASSVQQNTGELFF.

This chain connects TRBV9 to TRBJ2-1, with D tentatively TRBD1 or TRBD2 (5 bases each). This CDR3 comprises 15 residues. Trimming pared 0 bases from V and 6 bases from J, leaving 13 bases between. Germline-derived CDR1 and CDR2 are SGDLS and YYNGEE. DNA for the CDR3: TGTGCCAGCAGCGTAGGTGGCAGGGCGGGCAATGAGCAGTTCTTC. Translating it yields CASSVGGRAGNEQFF.

V and J are TRBV5-4 and TRBJ1-3; D gene uncertain. Germline CDR1 SGHNT, CDR2 YYREEE (reference sequence). The germline V and J ends were trimmed by 0 bases and 0 bases, with 4 bases remaining between them. The CDR3 loop spans 14 amino acids. CDR3 bases: TGTGCCAGCAGCTTGGGGATCTCTGGAAACACCATATATTTT. Protein: CASSLGISGNTIYF.

V and J are TRBV5-1 and TRBJ2-7; either TRBD1 or TRBD2 may fit D (7 bases each). The CDR3 length is 15 residues. The germline CDR1 and CDR2 sequences are SGHRS and YFSETQ. V lost 2 bases to trimming and J lost 3 bases, with 15 bases between them. In DNA, the CDR3 is TGCGCCAGCAGCTTTCTGGGGGGGACAGACTACGAGCAGTACTTC. Amino acids: CASSFLGGTDYEQYF.

The chain carries TRBV7-3 and TRBJ1-2; D uncertain. The germline CDR1 and CDR2 sequences are SGHTA and FQGTGA. CDR3 size: 14 residues. Trimming took 5 bases from V and 5 from J, leaving 15 bases between them. CDR3 bases: TGTGCCAGCAGCCCGGGCCGAGGAAGATATGGCTACACCTTC. Translating gives CASSPGRGRYGYTF.

This clone was counted only a few times. This CDR3 reads CATSKENNYEQYF. The CDR3 DNA is TGTGCCACCAGCAAGGAAAACAACTACGAGCAGTACTTC. The V and J genes are TRBV15 and TRBJ2-7; D gene unclear. This CDR3 contains 13 residues. Trimming pared 4 bases from V and 3 bases from J, leaving 10 bases between. CDR1 and CDR2 from the germline V gene are LNHNV and YYDKDF (reference sequence).

Only a few counts were recorded for this clone. The chain links TRBV21-1 to TRBJ1-3; the D call of TRBD1 is as the table states it, not checked on the DNA. TRBV21-1 is annotated as a pseudogene. This CDR3 has 15 amino acids. DNA for the CDR3: TGTGCCAGCAGAGGGACAGGGGAACCTGGAAACACCATATATTTT. Amino acid sequence: CASRGTGEPGNTIYF.

This chain links TRBV4-1 with TRBJ2-5; D might be TRBD1 (6 bases). This CDR3 contains 13 residues. CDR1 MGHRA and CDR2 YSYEKL come from the germline V gene. Trimming removed 5 bases at V and 4 bases at J, with 11 bases between. This CDR3 reads CASSGGRGETQYF. CDR3 nucleotide sequence: TGCGCCAGCAGCGGGGGCCGGGGAGAGACCCAGTACTTC.

The gene calls are TRBV13 and TRBJ1-1, with D tentatively TRBD1 (5 bases). The CDR3 is 13 amino acids. The germline V gene has CDR1 PRHDT and CDR2 FYEKMQ (reference sequence). Deletions cut 0 bases from V and 5 bases from J, with 7 bases between. For the CDR3, the DNA is TGTGCCAGCAGCTTAGGGGGGCAGACTGAAGCTTTCTTT. This codes for CASSLGGQTEAFF.

The chain has TRBV5-4 and TRBJ2-3; D is unresolved. Germline CDR1 and CDR2: SGHNT and YYREEE (reference sequence). With 1 base removed from V and 0 bases from J, the gap between germline ends came to 6 bases. This CDR3 spans 14 amino acids. The CDR3 coding sequence is TGTGCCAGCAGCTTGAGCAGTAGCACAGATACGCAGTATTTT. It encodes CASSLSSSTDTQYF.

The chain employs TRBV9 and TRBJ2-1; 9 bases agree with TRBD2. Germline-derived CDR1 and CDR2 are SGDLS and YYNGEE. V gave up 2 bases and J gave up 7 bases; unmatched junction bases: 10. CDR3 size: 16 residues. Written as DNA, the CDR3 is TGTGCCAGCAGCGTCCCCACCGGCGGGGGGGCGAATGAGCAGTTCTTC. This translates into CASSVPTGGGANEQFF. Variable domain in full (rest from reference TRBV9 and TRBJ2-1): DSGVTQTPKHLITATGQRVTLRCSPRSGDLSVYWYQQSLDQGLQFLIQYYNGEERAKGNILERFSAQQFPDLHSELNLSSLELGDSALYFCASSVPTGGGANEQFFGPGTRLTVL.